Below, 10 T cell receptor beta chains from the same sample are listed, as sequenced in a study of cytomegalovirus exposure and HLA in healthy donors. PCR involved 60 Vbeta and 13 Jbeta primers. The protocol was immunoSEQ multiplex PCR, while the TCRdb copy is restricted to in-frame clones and leaves out a portion. The sample lists some 250,000 clones; over 80% were seen once. Sample: PBMCs. These receptors originate from a woman in her thirties or forties in good health and CMV-seropositive.

This clone was counted a single time. This chain links TRBV19 with TRBJ2-2; 8 bases align to TRBD1. CDR3 length equals 16 residues. Germline V CDR1 and CDR2: LNHDA, SQIVND (reference sequence). The junction had 9 bases not matched to a gene; V was cut back by 5 bases and J by 4 bases. CDR3 loop: CASSASTGGLTGELFF. In DNA, the CDR3 is TGTGCCAGTAGTGCCTCTACAGGGGGACTCACCGGGGAGCTGTTTTTT.

The chain combines TRBV5-4 with TRBJ1-1; D gene unclear. The germline V gene has CDR1 SGHNT and CDR2 YYREEE (reference sequence). The CDR3 consists of 14 residues. Trimming left V 4 bases short and J 0 bases short, with 10 bases between. CDR3 coding DNA: TGTGCCAGCAGCCCTGCCACGGTGAACACTGAAGCTTTCTTT. Its protein product is CASSPATVNTEAFF.

The genes are TRBV11-2 and TRBJ2-5; 9 positions agree with TRBD1. The CDR3 loop spans 16 amino acids. The germline V gene has CDR1 SGHAT and CDR2 FQNNGV. J lost 6 bases, V lost 1 base, and 9 bases had no gene match. CDR3 DNA sequence: TGTGCCAGCAGCTTAGTGCCGGGACAGGGTGGGAAGACCCAGTACTTC. Translating gives CASSLVPGQGGKTQYF. The full variable domain, completed using reference TRBV11-2 and TRBJ2-5, is EAGVAQSPRYKIIEKRQSVAFWCNPISGHATLYWYQQILGQGPKLLIQFQNNGVVDDSQLPKDRFSAERLKGVDSTLKIQPAKLEDSAVYLCASSLVPGQGGKTQYFGPGTRLLVL.

In DNA form, the CDR3 reads TGTGCCTGGAGTGTAACTAGCGGGGGCTACGAGCAGTACTTC. Its translation is CAWSVTSGGYEQYF. The V call is TRBV30, the J call TRBJ2-7; TRBD2 agrees at 11 bases. This CDR3 spans 14 amino acids. Trimming took 0 bases from V and 3 from J; bases not matched to a gene: 1. Germline lookup yields CDR1 GTSNPN and CDR2 SVGIG (reference sequence).

The genes are TRBV27 and TRBJ2-2, with 7 positions matching TRBD2. Unmatched junction bases numbered 8, after V lost 6 bases and J lost 4 bases. This CDR3 comprises 15 residues. The germline CDR1 and CDR2 sequences are MNHEY and SMNVEV (reference sequence). This CDR3 reads CASRGGELGTGELFF. The CDR3 nucleotides are TGTGCCAGCAGGGGGGGGGAGTTGGGCACCGGGGAGCTGTTTTTT.

The rearrangement joins TRBV5-6 to TRBJ2-3; 9 bases are shared with TRBD1. The CDR3 runs to 14 residues. V lost 3 bases and J lost 3; bases outside the gene matches: 2. Germline values: CDR1 SGHDT, CDR2 YYEEEE. The CDR3: CASSYGTGTDTQYF. Written as DNA, the CDR3 is TGTGCCAGCAGCTATGGGACAGGGACAGATACGCAGTATTTT.

The chain combines TRBV5-1 with TRBJ2-7, with a tentative D call TRBD1 (5 bases). This CDR3 contains 14 residues. V lost 4 bases and J 2 bases, leaving 13 bases between the germline ends. Looked up from germline, CDR1 is SGHRS and CDR2 is YFSETQ. The CDR3 here is CASSTRAAAYEQYF. In DNA form, the CDR3 reads TGCGCCAGCAGCACCAGGGCCGCGGCCTACGAGCAGTACTTC.

Comments on this clone: An end of the junction differs from the germline gene, which may be a read error. The chain couples TRBV7-9 to TRBJ1-3, with D perhaps matching TRBD1 (6 bases). Germline values: CDR1 SEHNR, CDR2 FQNEAQ (reference sequence). This CDR3 has 15 residues. The CDR3 loop reads CSSSPVTGPGNTIYF. The CDR3 DNA follows: TGTTCCAGCAGCCCCGTCACAGGGCCGGGAAACACCATATATTTT. The full variable domain, with the rest looked up from reference TRBV7-9 and TRBJ1-3, is DTGVSQNPRHKITKRGQNVTFRCDPISEHNRLYWYRQTLGQGPEFLTYFQNEAQLEKSRLLSDRFSAERPKGSFSTLEIQRTEQGDSAMYLCSSSPVTGPGNTIYFGEGSWLTVV.

The chain joins TRBV7-8 to TRBJ1-1; D ambiguous. CDR1 and CDR2 from the germline V gene are SGHVS and FQNEAQ. The ends were cut back, 4 bases at V and 1 base at J, with 10 bases in the middle. This CDR3 spans 14 amino acids. The CDR3 coding sequence is TGTGCCAGCAGCTCGGGGAATCCGAACACTGAAGCTTTCTTT. It encodes CASSSGNPNTEAFF.

The chain recombines TRBV27 with TRBJ2-7; 10 bases agree with TRBD2. Germline loops: CDR1 MNHEY, CDR2 SMNVEV (reference sequence). Trimming removed 5 bases from V and 4 bases from J; junction bases left unmatched: 11. This CDR3 contains 16 residues. For the CDR3, the DNA is TGTGCCAGCAGTGCCACTTCTAGCGGGAGTGGGTACGAGCAGTACTTC. Amino acids: CASSATSSGSGYEQYF.